This section outlines one T cell receptor beta chain sequence together with its context. CDR3 length: 17 residues. J gave up 3 bases and V 1 base, and 7 bases lay outside the gene matches. The V gene's germline CDR1 is SGDLS and CDR2 YYNGEE. This sample was included in a study of blood T cell repertoires in COVID-19. Sequenced by immunoSEQ multiplex PCR; TCRdb stores in-frame clones only, minus some. The sample consists of roughly 94,000 clones, more than 65% of them appearing once. V gene TRBV9 combines with J gene TRBJ2-2; 9 bases are shared with TRBD2. The clonotype was recovered from a man aged 55 to 70 with acute or convalescent COVID-19. Specimen: peripheral blood. CDR3: CASSVIAGAPYTGELFF. CDR3 sequence (DNA): TGTGCCAGCAGCGTAATAGCGGGGGCCCCCTACACCGGGGAGCTGTTTTTT.